These 3 T cell receptor beta chains share one sample of origin, sequenced in a study of blood T cell repertoires in COVID-19. TCRdb keeps only in-frame clones here, not all; method: immunoSEQ multiplex PCR. The sample has 350,000 to 450,000 clones; approximately 86% are singletons. The sequenced material came from peripheral blood. The receptors come from a human donor in a cohort sampled during active COVID-19.

The V call is TRBV7-6, the J call TRBJ2-3; 8 nucleotides match TRBD2. V trimming: 5 bases; J trimming: 7 bases; junction bases outside the gene matches: 14. Per the germline V gene, CDR1 is SGHVS and CDR2 is FNYEAQ. The length of the CDR3 is 16 residues. CDR3 sequence (DNA): TGTGCCAGCAGCCTACTCCCGAGCGGGGGACCTAATACGCAGTATTTT. Residues: CASSLLPSGGPNTQYF.

In the case of this clone: In the same sample, other DNA sequences code for this CDR3. The CDR3 loop reads CASSLTGSGNTIYF. The CDR3, as DNA: TGTGCCAGCAGCTTGACGGGGTCTGGAAACACCATATATTTT. This sequence joins TRBV5-6 and TRBJ1-3; D is unresolved. The CDR3 sequence is 14 residues long. Germline loops: CDR1 SGHDT, CDR2 YYEEEE. Trimming pared 1 base from V and 1 base from J, leaving 6 bases between.

The J gene is TRBJ1-2, the V gene TRBV6-6; TRBD1 matches 7 bases. The CDR3 runs to 14 residues. Trimming cost V 6 bases and J 8 bases; bases outside gene matches: 12. Germline CDR1 is MNHNY and CDR2 is SVGAGI (reference sequence). CDR3 region: CASSFPGQTYGYTF. The CDR3 coding sequence is TGTGCCAGCAGCTTCCCGGGACAGACGTACGGCTACACCTTC.